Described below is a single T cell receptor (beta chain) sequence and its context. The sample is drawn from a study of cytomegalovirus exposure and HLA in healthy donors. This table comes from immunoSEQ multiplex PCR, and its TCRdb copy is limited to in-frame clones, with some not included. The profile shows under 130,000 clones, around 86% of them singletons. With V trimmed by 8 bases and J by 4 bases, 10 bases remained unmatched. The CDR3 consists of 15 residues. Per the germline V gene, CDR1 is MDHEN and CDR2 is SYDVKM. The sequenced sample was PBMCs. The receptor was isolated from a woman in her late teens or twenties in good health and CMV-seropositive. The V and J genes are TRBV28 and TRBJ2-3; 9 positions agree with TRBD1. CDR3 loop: CASETGTGSSDTQYF. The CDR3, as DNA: TGTGCCAGCGAAACCGGGACAGGGAGCTCAGATACGCAGTATTTT.